Sequencing of this T cell receptor beta chain was carried out in a study of blood T cell repertoires in COVID-19. Study background: Sources were T cells, B-cell-depleted T cells, or PBMCs; the material itself was cDNA or gDNA.

In the study's own analysis: Estimated nucleated cell counts came from reference gene primer amplification. Some clones are missing from TCRdb's copy, which holds only in-frame ones; the method was immunoSEQ multiplex PCR. V and J calls and clone size follow that table, whereas D and trimming were derived from the DNA. The sample carries under 450,000 clones, approximately 89% recorded once. Germline CDR1 reads SNHLY; CDR2 reads FYNNEI. CDR3 size: 14 residues. Trimming shortened V by 4 bases and J by 0 bases, and 7 bases separated the two germline ends. The chain couples TRBV2 to TRBJ2-1; D may be TRBD2 (5 bases). Material for sequencing was PBMCs or T cells enriched from blood (not recorded which). This TCR derives from a woman aged 40 to 50 who had been exposed to COVID-19. The CDR3 is CASSGGPSYNEQFF. The CDR3 DNA reads TGTGCCAGCAGTGGCGGGCCCTCCTACAATGAGCAGTTCTTC.